These T cell receptor beta chains were read from a single sample in a study of blood T cell repertoires in COVID-19. Produced via immunoSEQ multiplex PCR; TCRdb's table is partial and in-frame only. Among about 160,000 clones listed, 80% to 90% were seen once. Sequencing was performed on peripheral blood. These TCRs come from a human donor in a cohort sampled during active COVID-19. The CDR3 runs from the conserved cysteine through the conserved F or W. D genes are given only for firm matches. The size entry is marked missing in some rows and otherwise reads once, few, many or a size class.

13 | TRBJ1-1 | . | TRBV20-1 | once | CSASGGGRREAFF | TGCAGTGCTAGTGGAGGGGGAAGGCGTGAAGCTTTCTTT
14 | TRBJ2-1 | TRBD2 | TRBV6-5 | . | CASSRTSGTIGQFF | TGTGCCAGCAGTAGGACTAGCGGAACAATCGGCCAGTTCTTC
16 | TRBJ1-3 | . | TRBV15 | . | CATSPTTESSGNTIYF | TGTGCCACCAGCCCCACAACAGAGAGCTCTGGAAACACCATATATTTT
14 | TRBJ1-2 | . | TRBV18 | . | CASSPQDSNYGYTF | TGTGCCAGCTCACCACAGGACAGTAACTATGGCTACACCTTC
13 | TRBJ1-1 | . | TRBV6-2/TRBV6-3 | . | CASSYVMNTEAFF | TGTGCCAGCAGTTACGTCATGAACACTGAAGCTTTCTTT
13 | TRBJ1-6 | . | TRBV6-4 | . | CASSDSPNSPLHF | TGTGCCAGCAGTGACTCCCCGAATTCACCCCTCCACTTT
14 | TRBJ2-7 | TRBD2 | TRBV7-2 | once | CASSSPGLAYEQYF | TGTGCCAGCAGCTCTCCGGGACTAGCCTACGAGCAGTACTTC
15 | TRBJ2-1 | TRBD1 | TRBV6-1 | . | CASSEIQGAYNEQFF | TGTGCCAGCAGTGAAATTCAGGGGGCCTACAATGAGCAGTTCTTC
13 | TRBJ1-2 | . | TRBV19 | few | CASSRDGGYGYTF | TGTGCCAGTAGTAGAGACGGGGGCTATGGCTACACCTTC
14 | TRBJ2-7 | TRBD1 | TRBV6-5 | . | CASSRQGLGDEQYF | TGTGCCAGCAGTCGACAGGGGCTTGGAGACGAGCAGTACTTC
17 | TRBJ2-6 | . | TRBV7-3 | . | CASSSLRAGSGANVLTF | TGTGCCAGCAGCTCTCTCAGGGCCGGCTCTGGGGCCAACGTCCTGACTTTC
13 | TRBJ1-2 | . | TRBV6-1 | . | CASSDRGGNGYTF | TGTGCCAGCAGTGATCGTGGGGGGAATGGCTACACCTTC
17 | TRBJ2-1 | TRBD2 | TRBV14 | . | CASSPTRGGAPYNEQFF | TGTGCCAGCAGCCCCACACGGGGGGGAGCACCCTACAATGAGCAGTTCTTC
16 | TRBJ1-6 | . | TRBV6-5 | . | CASSYKGVLGNSPLHF | TGTGCCAGCAGTTATAAGGGGGTTCTAGGCAATTCACCCCTCCACTTT
13 | TRBJ1-1 | . | TRBV6-5 | . | CASSYRLNTEAFF | TGTGCCAGCAGTTATAGATTGAACACTGAAGCTTTCTTT